This T cell receptor (beta chain) originates from a study of blood T cells in healthy people across ages. The germline V and J ends were trimmed by 5 bases and 7 bases, with 21 bases remaining between them. Germline lookup yields CDR1 SGHTA and CDR2 FQGNSA. This CDR3 comprises 15 residues. Using a J-beta primer mix together with a sample-barcoded 5' primer, a second PCR was run for about 6 to 11 cycles. Carrying 12 random nucleotides, a template-switch adaptor labeled each individual cDNA molecule. TCRdb passed the 5' RACE reads through MiXCR, listing each CDR3 protein once. The table lists around 1,100,000 distinct CDR3 sequences, about two fifths of them singletons.

The rearrangement links TRBV7-2 to TRBJ2-7, with unresolved D. This clonotype was sampled from a man between 18 and 29 years old in good health. The sequencing sample was made of blood. CDR3 amino acids: CASSPADNSYNEQYF. CDR3 coding DNA: TGTGCCAGCAGCCCCGCTGACAACTCCTACAATGAGCAGTACTTC.